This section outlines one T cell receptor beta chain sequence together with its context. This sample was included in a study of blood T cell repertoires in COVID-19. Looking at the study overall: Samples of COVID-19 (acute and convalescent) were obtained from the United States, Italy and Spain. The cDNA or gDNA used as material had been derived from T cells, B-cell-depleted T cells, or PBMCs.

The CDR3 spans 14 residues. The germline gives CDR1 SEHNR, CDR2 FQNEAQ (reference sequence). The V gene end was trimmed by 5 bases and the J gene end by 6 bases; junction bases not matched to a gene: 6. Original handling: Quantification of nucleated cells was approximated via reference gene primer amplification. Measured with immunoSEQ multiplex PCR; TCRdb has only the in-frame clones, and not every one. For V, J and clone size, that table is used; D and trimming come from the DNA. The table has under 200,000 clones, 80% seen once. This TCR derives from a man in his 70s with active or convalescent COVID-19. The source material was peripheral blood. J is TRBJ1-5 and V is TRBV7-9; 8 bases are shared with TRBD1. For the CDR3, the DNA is TGTGCCAGCAGCCGGACAGGGACGGCTCAGCCCCAGCATTTT. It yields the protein CASSRTGTAQPQHF.